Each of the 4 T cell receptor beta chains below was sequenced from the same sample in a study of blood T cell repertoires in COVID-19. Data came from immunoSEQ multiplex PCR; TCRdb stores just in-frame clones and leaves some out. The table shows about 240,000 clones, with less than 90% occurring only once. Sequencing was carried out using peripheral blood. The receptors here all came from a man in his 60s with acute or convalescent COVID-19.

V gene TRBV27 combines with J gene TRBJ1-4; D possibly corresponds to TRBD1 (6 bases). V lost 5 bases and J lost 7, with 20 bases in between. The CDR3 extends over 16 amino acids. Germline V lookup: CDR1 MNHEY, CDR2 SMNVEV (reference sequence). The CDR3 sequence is CASSPGWDTDREKLFF. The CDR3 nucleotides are TGTGCCAGCAGTCCCGGCTGGGACACGGACCGTGAAAAACTGTTTTTT.

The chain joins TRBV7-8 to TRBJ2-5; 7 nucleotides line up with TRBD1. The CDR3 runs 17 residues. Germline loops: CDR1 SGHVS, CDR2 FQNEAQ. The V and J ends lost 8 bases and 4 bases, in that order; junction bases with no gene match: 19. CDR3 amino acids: CASRPVRNRGRIETQYF. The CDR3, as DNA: TGTGCCAGCCGGCCCGTTAGGAATAGGGGGCGCATAGAGACCCAGTACTTC.

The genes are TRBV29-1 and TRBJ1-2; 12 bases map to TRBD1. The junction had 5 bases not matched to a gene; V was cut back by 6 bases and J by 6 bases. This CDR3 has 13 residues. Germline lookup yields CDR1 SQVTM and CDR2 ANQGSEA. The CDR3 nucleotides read TGCAGCGTAGGGACAGGGGGCATGCATGGCTACACCTTC. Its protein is CSVGTGGMHGYTF.

The CDR3 DNA reads as TGTGCTAGTGGTTTGGGACAGGGCGAGGAAGAGACCCAGTACTTC. It specifies CASGLGQGEEETQYF. The V and J genes are TRBV12-5 and TRBJ2-5; 7 bases map to TRBD1. This CDR3 is 15 amino acids long. Looked up from germline, CDR1 is LGHNT and CDR2 is FRNRAP. V was clipped by 1 base and J by 3 bases; unmatched bases: 5.